This TCR beta chain was sequenced for a study of blood T cell repertoires in COVID-19. Across the whole study: There were acute and convalescent COVID-19 samples, and they came from the United States, Italy and Spain.

Enrollees, about 18 to 90 years old, lived in about two dozen US areas. Two negative PCRs, clearance, or symptom resolution characterized the recovered Cohort 3 donors. The method was immunoSEQ multiplex PCR; TCRdb's version includes in-frame clones alone and lacks a portion of them. The data show about 120,000 clones, 65% to 85% seen once. Per the germline V gene, CDR1 is LGHNA and CDR2 is YSLEER. Trimming left V 0 bases short and J 8 bases short, with 13 bases between. The CDR3 has 15 amino acids. The chain carries TRBV4-3 and TRBJ2-2, with D tentatively TRBD2 (5 bases). This clonotype was sampled from a woman aged 30 to 39 who had recovered from COVID-19. The sequencing sample was made of PBMCs or T cells enriched from blood (not recorded which). The CDR3 nucleotides read TGCGCCAGCAGCCAAGAGAGGGTTGGGTCAGGGGAGCTGTTTTTT. Protein product: CASSQERVGSGELFF.